This T cell receptor (beta chain) was observed in a study of T cells in Graves' hyperthyroidism and ophthalmopathy. Study-wide results and limits: Within blood appeared most thyroid clonotypes that had expanded above 0.001.

From RNA transcripts, TCR beta CDR3 regions were amplified. HTBI primers were used for first-round RT-PCR of the TCR CDR3. TCRdb independently ran MiXCR on the multiplex PCR reads; one entry per CDR3 protein. The data contain under 400,000 distinct CDR3 sequences, over 12% of them singletons. Exclusion followed for patients with uncontrolled infection, other autoimmune disease, pregnancy or lactation. Every diagnosis used clinical symptoms, serum thyroxine and TRAb, thyroid ultrasound and orbital computed tomography. Using more than 8 ml of fresh peripheral blood, PBMCs were prepared. This clonotype was counted ten times or more. Its target is not known. Sequenced material: blood. The sequence was collected from an older woman with Graves' ophthalmopathy.

CDR3 DNA: TGTGCCAGCAGTGAAGGGCAGGTTGGGTATGGCTACACCTTC. This sequence encodes CASSEGQVGYGYTF. The rearrangement joins TRBV6-1 to TRBJ1-2; no firm D call. Germline CDR1 MNHNS, CDR2 SASEGT. Trimming stripped 1 base from V and 5 bases from J, with 11 bases between. The CDR3 consists of 14 residues.